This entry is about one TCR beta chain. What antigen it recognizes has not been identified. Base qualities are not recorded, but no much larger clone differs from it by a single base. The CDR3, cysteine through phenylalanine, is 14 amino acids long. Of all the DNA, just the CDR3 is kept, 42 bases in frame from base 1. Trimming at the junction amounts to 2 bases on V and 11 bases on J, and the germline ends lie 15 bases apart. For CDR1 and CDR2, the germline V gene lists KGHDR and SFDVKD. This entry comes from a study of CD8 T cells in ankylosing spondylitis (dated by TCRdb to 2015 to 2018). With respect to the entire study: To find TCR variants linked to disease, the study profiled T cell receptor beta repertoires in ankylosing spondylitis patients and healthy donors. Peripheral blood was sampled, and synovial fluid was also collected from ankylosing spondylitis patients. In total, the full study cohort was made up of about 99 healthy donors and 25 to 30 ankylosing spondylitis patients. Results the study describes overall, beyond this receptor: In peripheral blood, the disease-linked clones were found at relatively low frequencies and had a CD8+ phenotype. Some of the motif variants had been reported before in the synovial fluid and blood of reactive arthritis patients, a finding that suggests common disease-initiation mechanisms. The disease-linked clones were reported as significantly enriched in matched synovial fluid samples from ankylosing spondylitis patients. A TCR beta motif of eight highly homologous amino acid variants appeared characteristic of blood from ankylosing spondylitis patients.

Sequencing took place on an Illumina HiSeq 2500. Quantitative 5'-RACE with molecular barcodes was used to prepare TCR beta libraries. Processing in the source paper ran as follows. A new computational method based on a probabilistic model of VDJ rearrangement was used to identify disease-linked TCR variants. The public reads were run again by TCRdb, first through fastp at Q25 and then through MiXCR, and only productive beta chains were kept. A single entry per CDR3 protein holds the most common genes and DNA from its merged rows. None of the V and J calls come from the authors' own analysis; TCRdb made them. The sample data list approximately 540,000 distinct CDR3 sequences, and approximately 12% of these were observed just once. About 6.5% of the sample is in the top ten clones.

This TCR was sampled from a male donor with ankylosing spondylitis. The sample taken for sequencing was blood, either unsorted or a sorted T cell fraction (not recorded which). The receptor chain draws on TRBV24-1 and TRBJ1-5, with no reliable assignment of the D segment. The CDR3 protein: CATSDYGLPGAQHF. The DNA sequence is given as TGTGCCACCAGTGATTACGGCCTCCCCGGGGCCCAGCATTTT.